The rows below give T cell receptor beta chains drawn from one sample of a study of PD-L1 blockade in urothelial cancer. The protocol was immunoSEQ multiplex PCR, while the TCRdb copy is restricted to in-frame clones and leaves out a portion. The data show fewer than 30,000 clones, roughly 84% seen once. The source material was PBMCs, sampled around atezolizumab (anti-PD-L1) treatment. Source of these receptors: a man in his 70s with urothelial cancer. Each CDR3 is given with its conserved first and last residue. D genes are given only for firm matches. The size field is filled for only some rows; it gives once, few, many or a size class.

d_call: NA; v_call: TRBV5-1; j_call: TRBJ1-4; clone_size: NA; cdr3_aa: CASRRDNPNEKLFF; cdr3_nt: TGCGCCAGCAGACGGGACAACCCTAATGAAAAACTGTTTTTT
d_call: TRBD1; v_call: TRBV5-4; j_call: TRBJ2-5; clone_size: NA; cdr3_aa: CASSQTGATETQYF; cdr3_nt: TGTGCCAGCAGCCAGACAGGGGCCACGGAGACCCAGTACTTC
d_call: TRBD2; v_call: TRBV30; j_call: TRBJ2-1; clone_size: NA; cdr3_aa: CAWSATSGQFF; cdr3_nt: TGTGCCTGGAGTGCGACTAGCGGTCAGTTCTTC
d_call: TRBD1; v_call: TRBV7-9; j_call: TRBJ1-1; clone_size: NA; cdr3_aa: CASSLADRGNEAFF; cdr3_nt: TGTGCCAGCAGCTTAGCGGACAGGGGAAATGAAGCTTTCTTT
d_call: NA; v_call: TRBV15; j_call: TRBJ2-3; clone_size: NA; cdr3_aa: CATSRVGLINGPDTQYF; cdr3_nt: TGTGCCACCAGCAGAGTTGGGCTTATAAACGGCCCAGATACGCAGTATTTT
d_call: TRBD1; v_call: TRBV19; j_call: TRBJ2-3; clone_size: once; cdr3_aa: CASSTGTGRADTQYF; cdr3_nt: TGTGCCAGTAGTACCGGGACAGGGCGCGCAGATACGCAGTATTTT
d_call: NA; v_call: TRBV6-5; j_call: TRBJ1-4; clone_size: NA; cdr3_aa: CASTPLGREGEKLFF; cdr3_nt: TGTGCCAGCACCCCTTTGGGCAGGGAAGGGGAAAAACTGTTTTTT
d_call: TRBD2; v_call: TRBV25-1; j_call: TRBJ2-5; clone_size: few; cdr3_aa: CASRGTSGRAYETQYF; cdr3_nt: TGTGCCAGCAGGGGGACTAGCGGGAGGGCCTATGAGACCCAGTACTTC
d_call: TRBD1; v_call: TRBV5-6; j_call: TRBJ1-1; clone_size: few; cdr3_aa: CASSLPDRVQTEAFF; cdr3_nt: TGTGCCAGCAGCTTGCCGGACAGGGTGCAAACTGAAGCTTTCTTT
d_call: NA; v_call: TRBV7-2; j_call: TRBJ2-7; clone_size: NA; cdr3_aa: CASSHGTWLFEQYF; cdr3_nt: TGTGCCAGCAGCCACGGGACTTGGCTTTTCGAGCAGTACTTC
d_call: TRBD1; v_call: TRBV19; j_call: TRBJ2-1; clone_size: NA; cdr3_aa: CASSIDLVRGMYNEQFF; cdr3_nt: TGTGCCAGTAGTATAGATCTGGTCAGGGGGATGTACAATGAGCAGTTCTTC
d_call: NA; v_call: TRBV10-1; j_call: TRBJ2-2; clone_size: NA; cdr3_aa: CATSPGVQNTGELFF; cdr3_nt: TGCGCCACGAGTCCCGGAGTGCAGAACACCGGGGAGCTGTTTTTT
d_call: TRBD2; v_call: TRBV18; j_call: TRBJ2-7; clone_size: NA; cdr3_aa: CASSPASGTTYEQYF; cdr3_nt: TGTGCCAGCTCACCGGCGTCGGGGACTACCTACGAGCAGTACTTC
d_call: TRBD1; v_call: TRBV18; j_call: TRBJ1-1; clone_size: NA; cdr3_aa: CASSPPGTGVTEAFF; cdr3_nt: TGTGCCAGCTCACCGCCCGGGACAGGGGTCACTGAAGCTTTCTTT
d_call: TRBD1; v_call: TRBV19; j_call: TRBJ2-1; clone_size: few; cdr3_aa: CASSNPGQGSVSSYNEQFF; cdr3_nt: TGTGCCAGTAGCAACCCGGGACAGGGATCAGTTAGCTCCTACAATGAGCAGTTCTTC
d_call: TRBD1; v_call: TRBV11-2; j_call: TRBJ1-3; clone_size: NA; cdr3_aa: CASSLRDRGSTIYF; cdr3_nt: TGTGCCAGCAGCTTAAGGGACAGGGGTAGCACCATATATTTT
d_call: NA; v_call: TRBV5-1; j_call: TRBJ1-2; clone_size: NA; cdr3_aa: CASSAVDGGSYGYTF; cdr3_nt: TGCGCCAGCAGCGCCGTTGACGGGGGGTCCTATGGCTACACCTTC
d_call: NA; v_call: TRBV19; j_call: TRBJ2-3; clone_size: NA; cdr3_aa: CASSINLVGSTDTQYF; cdr3_nt: TGTGCCAGTAGTATAAATCTGGTTGGCAGCACAGATACGCAGTATTTT
d_call: NA; v_call: TRBV5-4; j_call: TRBJ1-2; clone_size: NA; cdr3_aa: CASSLGGGRGYTF; cdr3_nt: TGTGCCAGCAGCCTCGGGGGAGGCCGGGGCTACACCTTC
d_call: NA; v_call: TRBV5-1; j_call: TRBJ2-7; clone_size: NA; cdr3_aa: CASSLDRGFYEQYF; cdr3_nt: TGCGCCAGCAGCTTGGATCGGGGTTTCTACGAGCAGTACTTC
d_call: TRBD2; v_call: TRBV13; j_call: TRBJ2-1; clone_size: few; cdr3_aa: CASSLVRLAGGDEQFF; cdr3_nt: TGTGCCAGCAGCTTAGTACGTCTAGCGGGAGGTGATGAGCAGTTCTTC
d_call: TRBD2; v_call: TRBV2; j_call: TRBJ2-3; clone_size: NA; cdr3_aa: CASSGLAGGTDTQYF; cdr3_nt: TGTGCCAGCAGTGGACTAGCGGGAGGCACAGATACGCAGTATTTT
d_call: NA; v_call: TRBV7-3; j_call: TRBJ2-3; clone_size: NA; cdr3_aa: CASSPLGTSTDTQYF; cdr3_nt: TGTGCCAGCAGCCCACTCGGGACTAGCACAGATACGCAGTATTTT
d_call: NA; v_call: TRBV28; j_call: TRBJ1-1; clone_size: NA; cdr3_aa: CASSAGDFLAFF; cdr3_nt: TGTGCCAGCAGTGCAGGGGATTTTTTAGCTTTCTTT
d_call: NA; v_call: TRBV5-5; j_call: TRBJ2-7; clone_size: NA; cdr3_aa: CASSLRWSQTGVSEQYF; cdr3_nt: TGTGCCAGCAGCTTGAGGTGGTCACAGACGGGAGTAAGCGAGCAGTACTTC
d_call: NA; v_call: TRBV28; j_call: TRBJ1-2; clone_size: few; cdr3_aa: CASGGPSGYGYTF; cdr3_nt: TGTGCGAGCGGGGGCCCTTCGGGCTATGGCTACACCTTC
d_call: NA; v_call: TRBV28; j_call: TRBJ2-5; clone_size: NA; cdr3_aa: CASSLGGWQETQYF; cdr3_nt: TGTGCCAGCAGCCTAGGAGGATGGCAAGAGACCCAGTACTTC
d_call: TRBD1; v_call: TRBV6-1; j_call: TRBJ2-3; clone_size: NA; cdr3_aa: CASGQGADTQYF; cdr3_nt: TGTGCCAGCGGACAGGGGGCAGATACGCAGTATTTT
d_call: NA; v_call: TRBV10-3; j_call: TRBJ1-5; clone_size: NA; cdr3_aa: CAISEGRFNQPQHF; cdr3_nt: TGTGCCATCAGTGAGGGGAGGTTTAATCAGCCCCAGCATTTT
d_call: NA; v_call: TRBV5-1; j_call: TRBJ2-1; clone_size: NA; cdr3_aa: CASSLVVQGGYNEQFF; cdr3_nt: TGCGCCAGCAGCTTGGTCGTACAGGGGGGGTACAATGAGCAGTTCTTC
d_call: TRBD1; v_call: TRBV7-9; j_call: TRBJ2-7; clone_size: NA; cdr3_aa: CASSLETGYEQYF; cdr3_nt: TGTGCCAGCAGCTTAGAGACAGGGTACGAGCAGTACTTC
d_call: TRBD1; v_call: TRBV5-1; j_call: TRBJ1-2; clone_size: NA; cdr3_aa: CASSWGGTGKNYGYTF; cdr3_nt: TGCGCCAGCAGCTGGGGAGGGACAGGGAAGAACTATGGCTACACCTTC
d_call: NA; v_call: TRBV28; j_call: TRBJ1-5; clone_size: NA; cdr3_aa: CASSLRGGNQPQHF; cdr3_nt: TGTGCCAGCAGCCTGAGAGGTGGGAATCAGCCCCAGCATTTT
d_call: TRBD2; v_call: TRBV6-5; j_call: TRBJ2-7; clone_size: NA; cdr3_aa: CASSYYGGRSYEQYF; cdr3_nt: TGTGCCAGCAGTTACTACGGCGGGAGGAGCTACGAGCAGTACTTC
d_call: NA; v_call: TRBV6-1; j_call: TRBJ1-1; clone_size: NA; cdr3_aa: CASSETVSNTEAFF; cdr3_nt: TGTGCCAGCAGTGAAACAGTGTCGAACACTGAAGCTTTCTTT
d_call: TRBD2; v_call: TRBV2; j_call: TRBJ2-3; clone_size: few; cdr3_aa: CASTVAGGATDTQYF; cdr3_nt: TGTGCCAGCACGGTAGCGGGAGGGGCAACAGATACGCAGTATTTT
d_call: TRBD2; v_call: TRBV9; j_call: TRBJ2-5; clone_size: NA; cdr3_aa: CASSVAAGASGAQETQYF; cdr3_nt: TGTGCCAGCAGCGTAGCAGCGGGGGCTAGCGGAGCCCAAGAGACCCAGTACTTC
d_call: NA; v_call: TRBV13; j_call: TRBJ2-1; clone_size: NA; cdr3_aa: CASSFVGIGDEQFF; cdr3_nt: TGTGCCAGCAGCTTTGTGGGGATAGGGGATGAGCAGTTCTTC
d_call: TRBD2; v_call: TRBV11-1; j_call: TRBJ2-1; clone_size: NA; cdr3_aa: CASSLRSSGSSYNEQFF; cdr3_nt: TGTGCCAGCAGCTTACGGTCGAGCGGGAGCTCCTACAATGAGCAGTTCTTC
d_call: TRBD2; v_call: TRBV4-1; j_call: TRBJ2-3; clone_size: NA; cdr3_aa: CASSPRLAGSTDTQYF; cdr3_nt: TGCGCCAGCAGCCCGCGACTAGCGGGTAGCACAGATACGCAGTATTTT
d_call: NA; v_call: TRBV18; j_call: TRBJ2-1; clone_size: NA; cdr3_aa: CASSPTGDPNEQFF; cdr3_nt: TGTGCCAGCTCACCCACGGGAGACCCCAATGAGCAGTTCTTC
d_call: TRBD2; v_call: TRBV28; j_call: TRBJ2-5; clone_size: once; cdr3_aa: CASRLAGLAGDGETQYF; cdr3_nt: TGTGCCAGCCGGCTTGCCGGACTAGCGGGAGATGGGGAGACCCAGTACTTC
d_call: NA; v_call: TRBV6-4; j_call: TRBJ1-5; clone_size: NA; cdr3_aa: CASRREGDQPQHF; cdr3_nt: TGTGCCAGCAGGCGGGAGGGCGATCAGCCCCAGCATTTT
d_call: NA; v_call: TRBV5-1; j_call: TRBJ2-5; clone_size: NA; cdr3_aa: CASSLTSIGGGTQYF; cdr3_nt: TGCGCCAGCAGCTTAACCTCCATAGGTGGCGGGACCCAGTACTTC
d_call: NA; v_call: TRBV2; j_call: TRBJ1-1; clone_size: NA; cdr3_aa: CASNTLYGDSTEAFF; cdr3_nt: TGTGCCAGCAACACCTTGTACGGGGATAGCACTGAAGCTTTCTTT
d_call: NA; v_call: TRBV2; j_call: TRBJ2-5; clone_size: NA; cdr3_aa: CASSFFGTQETQYF; cdr3_nt: TGTGCCAGCAGTTTTTTCGGGACTCAAGAGACCCAGTACTTC
d_call: TRBD1; v_call: TRBV7-2; j_call: TRBJ1-5; clone_size: NA; cdr3_aa: CASSRDSPYNQPQHF; cdr3_nt: TGTGCCAGCAGCCGGGACAGCCCCTACAATCAGCCCCAGCATTTT
d_call: NA; v_call: TRBV28; j_call: TRBJ2-4; clone_size: NA; cdr3_aa: CASKRQTTVAKNIQYF; cdr3_nt: TGTGCCAGCAAGAGACAGACCACAGTGGCCAAAAACATTCAGTACTTC
d_call: TRBD1; v_call: TRBV10-3; j_call: TRBJ1-1; clone_size: NA; cdr3_aa: CAISAGQGLNTEAFF; cdr3_nt: TGTGCCATCAGTGCTGGACAGGGACTGAACACTGAAGCTTTCTTT
d_call: TRBD2; v_call: TRBV11-2; j_call: TRBJ2-1; clone_size: NA; cdr3_aa: CASSPQGGRSRNNEQFF; cdr3_nt: TGTGCCAGCAGCCCGCAGGGCGGGAGATCCCGAAACAATGAGCAGTTCTTC
d_call: NA; v_call: TRBV5-4; j_call: TRBJ2-3; clone_size: NA; cdr3_aa: CASSLSSGLYTDTQYF; cdr3_nt: TGTGCCAGCAGCTTGAGCTCGGGACTCTACACAGATACGCAGTATTTT
d_call: NA; v_call: TRBV5-1; j_call: TRBJ1-3; clone_size: NA; cdr3_aa: CASSLDQGPGNTIYF; cdr3_nt: TGCGCCAGCAGCTTGGATCAGGGCCCTGGAAACACCATATATTTT
d_call: NA; v_call: TRBV11-2; j_call: TRBJ2-5; clone_size: NA; cdr3_aa: CASSPVGPETQYF; cdr3_nt: TGTGCCAGCAGCCCCGTCGGTCCAGAGACCCAGTACTTC
d_call: NA; v_call: TRBV7-2; j_call: TRBJ2-7; clone_size: NA; cdr3_aa: CASSRYYEQYF; cdr3_nt: TGTGCCAGCAGCCGTTACTACGAGCAGTACTTC
d_call: TRBD1; v_call: TRBV19; j_call: TRBJ2-5; clone_size: NA; cdr3_aa: CASSKSPRGNTKETQYF; cdr3_nt: TGTGCCAGTAGTAAGAGCCCCAGGGGGAACACGAAAGAGACCCAGTACTTC
d_call: TRBD2; v_call: TRBV2; j_call: TRBJ2-1; clone_size: NA; cdr3_aa: CASSDLASGYNEQFF; cdr3_nt: TGTGCCAGCAGTGACTTGGCTAGCGGCTACAATGAGCAGTTCTTC
d_call: NA; v_call: TRBV28; j_call: TRBJ1-2; clone_size: NA; cdr3_aa: CASSLDGRGPYGYTF; cdr3_nt: TGTGCCAGCAGTTTAGATGGCAGGGGCCCCTATGGCTACACCTTC